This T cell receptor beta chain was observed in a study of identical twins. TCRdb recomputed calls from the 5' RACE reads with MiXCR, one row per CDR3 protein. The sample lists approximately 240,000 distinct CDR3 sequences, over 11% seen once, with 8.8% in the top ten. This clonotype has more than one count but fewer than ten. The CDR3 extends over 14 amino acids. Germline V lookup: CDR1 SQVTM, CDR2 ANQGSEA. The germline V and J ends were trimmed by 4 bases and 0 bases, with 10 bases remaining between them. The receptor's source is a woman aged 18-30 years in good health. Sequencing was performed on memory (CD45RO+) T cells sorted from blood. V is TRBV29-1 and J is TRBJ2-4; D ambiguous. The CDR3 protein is CSVALSTAKNIQYF. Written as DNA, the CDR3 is TGCAGCGTTGCCCTATCTACAGCCAAAAACATTCAGTACTTC.